The 11 T cell receptor beta chains below were found in one sample sequenced in a study of blood T cell repertoires in COVID-19. Generated by immunoSEQ multiplex PCR, the TCRdb table keeps only in-frame clones and is missing some. The sample lists around 72,000 clones; 85% to 90% were seen once. Sequenced material: peripheral blood. The origin of the receptors is a man in his sixties or seventies with active or convalescent COVID-19.

The CDR3 DNA sequence: TGTGCCAGTAGTATAGATGGGCTATCCACAGATACGCAGTATTTT. The encoded protein is CASSIDGLSTDTQYF. The rearrangement uses TRBV19 and TRBJ2-3; no reliable D call. This CDR3 contains 15 residues. Trimming took 0 bases from V and 2 from J, leaving 9 bases between them. The germline gives CDR1 LNHDA, CDR2 SQIVND (reference sequence).

The chain links TRBV5-4 to TRBJ2-7, with 8 bases lining up with TRBD2. This CDR3 region has 14 residues. From germline, CDR1 is SGHNT and CDR2 YYREEE (reference sequence). V trimming: 2 bases; J trimming: 0 bases; junction bases outside the gene matches: 1. CDR3 amino acids: CASSFSGSSYEQYF. CDR3 nucleotide sequence: TGTGCCAGCAGCTTCAGCGGGAGCTCCTACGAGCAGTACTTC.

This chain links TRBV6-1 with TRBJ2-4, with D unresolved. The CDR3 length is 16 residues. Trimming cost V 0 bases and J 0 bases, with 9 bases left between them. Per germline, CDR1 MNHNS and CDR2 SASEGT. CDR3 in DNA: TGTGCCAGCAGTGAAGCGGTCCGAGTAGCCAAAAACATTCAGTACTTC. Translation: CASSEAVRVAKNIQYF.

V is TRBV30 and J is TRBJ1-5, with 7 bases that match TRBD1. Germline CDR1 reads GTSNPN; CDR2 reads SVGIG (reference sequence). V was pared by 5 bases and J by 0 bases, with 4 bases of the junction left unmatched. CDR3 size: 14 residues. The CDR3 DNA reads TGTGCCTGGCAAACAGGGGATAGCAATCAGCCCCAGCATTTT. Protein sequence: CAWQTGDSNQPQHF. The full variable domain, rest sourced from reference TRBV30 and TRBJ1-5, is SQTIHQWPATLVQPVGSPLSLECTVEGTSNPNLYWYRQAAGRGLQLLFYSVGIGQISSEVPQNLSASRPQDRQFILSSKKLLLSDSGFYLCAWQTGDSNQPQHFGDGTRLSIL.

The chain couples TRBV7-2 to TRBJ2-1, with TRBD1 as a possible D gene (6 bases). This CDR3 contains 16 residues. V was cut by 1 base and J by 5 bases, with 15 bases left in between. The germline V gene has CDR1 SGHTA and CDR2 FQGNSA. The CDR3 sequence: CASSLDGTRANNEQFF. The CDR3 DNA is TGTGCCAGCAGCTTAGACGGGACACGAGCCAACAATGAGCAGTTCTTC.

In this sample, this clone turned up once. V and J are TRBV5-5 and TRBJ1-6; a possible D gene is TRBD1 (6 bases). V gave up 4 bases and J gave up 7 bases, with 15 bases separating them. The CDR3 totals 15 residues. CDR1 is SGHKS, CDR2 YYEKEE, per germline (reference sequence). CDR3 residues: CASSPFGTSNSPLHF. The CDR3 bases are TGTGCCAGCAGCCCTTTCGGGACAAGCAATTCACCCCTCCACTTT.

The V gene is TRBV19, the J gene TRBJ1-4; 7 bases line up with TRBD1. After removal of 7 bases from V and 5 bases from J, the junction contained 7 bases not matched to a gene. Germline V gene sequence: CDR1 LNHDA, CDR2 SQIVND (reference sequence). The CDR3 length is 14 residues. CDR3 sequence: CASKPGQWNEKLFF. CDR3 nucleotides: TGTGCCAGTAAACCGGGACAGTGGAATGAAAAACTGTTTTTT.

The gene calls are TRBV27 and TRBJ1-6; 10 nucleotides align to TRBD1. The CDR3 is made up of 15 amino acids. Germline lookup yields CDR1 MNHEY and CDR2 SMNVEV (reference sequence). V lost 5 bases, J lost 6 bases, and 4 bases stayed unmatched. In nucleotides, the CDR3 is TGTGCCAGCAGTGCCGGGACAGGGGTTAATTCACCCCTCCACTTT. Amino acids: CASSAGTGVNSPLHF.

The chain recombines TRBV5-1 with TRBJ2-1, with a weak D call TRBD2 (6 bases). Germline V gene lookup returns CDR1 SGHRS and CDR2 YFSETQ. There are 19 residues in the CDR3. Between the trimmed V and J ends, which lost 5 bases and 1 base, there was a span of 25 bases. CDR3 sequence: CASRTRRGGPGFSYNEQFF. CDR3 nucleotides: TGCGCCAGCAGGACTCGGCGGGGAGGTCCAGGGTTTTCCTACAATGAGCAGTTCTTC.

The chain combines TRBV7-9 with TRBJ2-7; D uncertain. This CDR3 is 14 amino acids long. From germline, CDR1 is SEHNR and CDR2 FQNEAQ (reference sequence). With 3 bases removed from V and 5 bases from J, the gap between germline ends came to 14 bases. The CDR3 DNA reads as TGTGCCAGCAGCTTCGGTCTCGCGATGAACGAGCAGTACTTC. It specifies CASSFGLAMNEQYF.

The sample holds one count of this clone. At one of its ends the junction is not consistent with the germline gene, which may arise from a read error. The CDR3 loop is CASSPRQATPHTF. In DNA, the CDR3 is TGTGCCAGCAGCCCGAGACAGGCAACCCCACATACGTTT. The chain combines TRBV7-8 with TRBJ1-3; perhaps TRBD1 as D (6 bases). The germline V gene has CDR1 SGHVS and CDR2 FQNEAQ. The CDR3 has 13 amino acids. Variable domain in full (rest from reference TRBV7-8 and TRBJ1-3): GAGVSQSPRYKVAKRGQDVALRCDPISGHVSLFWYQQALGQGPEFLTYFQNEAQLDKSGLPSDRFFAERPEGSVSTLKIQRTQQEDSAVYLCASSPRQATPHTFGEGSWLTVV.